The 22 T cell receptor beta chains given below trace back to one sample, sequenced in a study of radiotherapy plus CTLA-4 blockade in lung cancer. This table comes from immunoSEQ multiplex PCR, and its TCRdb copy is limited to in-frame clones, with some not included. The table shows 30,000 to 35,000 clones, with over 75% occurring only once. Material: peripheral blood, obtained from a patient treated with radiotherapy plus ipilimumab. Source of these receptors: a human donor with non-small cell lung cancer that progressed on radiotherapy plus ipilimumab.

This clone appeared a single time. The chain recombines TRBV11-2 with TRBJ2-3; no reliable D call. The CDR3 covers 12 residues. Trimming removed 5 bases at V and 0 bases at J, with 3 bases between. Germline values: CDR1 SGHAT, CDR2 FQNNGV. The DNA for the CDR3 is TGTGCCAGCAGCCCAAGCACAGATACGCAGTATTTT. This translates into CASSPSTDTQYF. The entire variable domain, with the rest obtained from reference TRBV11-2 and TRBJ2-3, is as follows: EAGVAQSPRYKIIEKRQSVAFWCNPISGHATLYWYQQILGQGPKLLIQFQNNGVVDDSQLPKDRFSAERLKGVDSTLKIQPAKLEDSAVYLCASSPSTDTQYFGPGTRLTVL.

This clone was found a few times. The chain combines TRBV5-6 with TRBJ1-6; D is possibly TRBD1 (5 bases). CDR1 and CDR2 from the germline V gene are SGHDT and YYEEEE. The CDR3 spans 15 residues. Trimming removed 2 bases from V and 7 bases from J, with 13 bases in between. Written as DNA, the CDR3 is TGTGCCAGCAGCTTAGGGGCAGGGCCAAATTCACCCCTCCACTTT. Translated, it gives CASSLGAGPNSPLHF.

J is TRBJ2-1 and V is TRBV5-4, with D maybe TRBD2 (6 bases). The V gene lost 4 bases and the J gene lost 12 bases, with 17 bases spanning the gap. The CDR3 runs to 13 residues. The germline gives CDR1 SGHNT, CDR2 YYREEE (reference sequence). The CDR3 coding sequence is TGTGCCAGCAGCACCGACTCCCTCGGGGGGCAGTTCTTC. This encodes CASSTDSLGGQFF.

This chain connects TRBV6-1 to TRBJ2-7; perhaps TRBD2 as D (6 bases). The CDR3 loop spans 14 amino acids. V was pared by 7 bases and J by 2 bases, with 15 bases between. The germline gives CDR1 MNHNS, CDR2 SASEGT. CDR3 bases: TGTGCCAGCAACCCGGGACTTAAGACCTACGAGCAGTACTTC. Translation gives CASNPGLKTYEQYF.

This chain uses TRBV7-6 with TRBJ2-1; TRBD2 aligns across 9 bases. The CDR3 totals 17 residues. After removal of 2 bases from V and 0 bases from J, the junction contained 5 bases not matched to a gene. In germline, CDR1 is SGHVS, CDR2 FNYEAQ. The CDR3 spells CASSLRPSGTSYNEQFF. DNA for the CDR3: TGTGCCAGCAGCTTACGCCCTAGCGGGACCTCCTACAATGAGCAGTTCTTC.

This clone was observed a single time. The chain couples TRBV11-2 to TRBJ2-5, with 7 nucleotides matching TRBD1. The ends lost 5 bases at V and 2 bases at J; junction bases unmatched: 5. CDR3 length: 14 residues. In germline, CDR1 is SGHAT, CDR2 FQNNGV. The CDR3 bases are TGTGCCAGCAGCCTCGGGACAGTTCAAGAGACCCAGTACTTC. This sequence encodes CASSLGTVQETQYF.

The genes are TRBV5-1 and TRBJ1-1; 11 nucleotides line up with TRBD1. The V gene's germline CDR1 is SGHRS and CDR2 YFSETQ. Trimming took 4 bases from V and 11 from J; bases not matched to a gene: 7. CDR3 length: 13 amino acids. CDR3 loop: CASSVGQGDSAFF. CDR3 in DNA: TGCGCCAGCAGCGTGGGACAGGGGGATTCGGCTTTCTTT. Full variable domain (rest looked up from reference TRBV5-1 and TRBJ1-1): KAGVTQTPRYLIKTRGQQVTLSCSPISGHRSVSWYQQTPGQGLQFLFEYFSETQRNKGNFPGRFSGRQFSNSRSEMNVSTLELGDSALYLCASSVGQGDSAFFGQGTRLTVV.

The CDR3 reads CASSPGQSNNQPQHF. DNA of the CDR3: TGCGCCAGCAGCCCGGGACAGTCCAACAATCAGCCCCAGCATTTT. The genes are TRBV4-1 and TRBJ1-5; the match to TRBD1 covers 7 bases. CDR3 size: 15 residues. The germline V gene has CDR1 MGHRA and CDR2 YSYEKL. V lost 4 bases, J lost 3 bases, and 6 bases stayed unmatched.

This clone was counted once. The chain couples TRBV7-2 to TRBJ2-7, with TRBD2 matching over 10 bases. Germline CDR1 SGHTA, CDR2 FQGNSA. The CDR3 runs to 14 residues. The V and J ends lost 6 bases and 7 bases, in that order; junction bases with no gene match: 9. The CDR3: CASSKRGGRWEQYF. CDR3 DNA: TGTGCCAGCAGTAAGCGGGGGGGGCGGTGGGAGCAGTACTTC.

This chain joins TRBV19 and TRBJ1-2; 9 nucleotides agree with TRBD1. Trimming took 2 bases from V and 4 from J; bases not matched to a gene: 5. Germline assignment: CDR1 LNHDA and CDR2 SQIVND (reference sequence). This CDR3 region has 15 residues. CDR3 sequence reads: CASSILTGGFYGYTF. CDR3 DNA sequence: TGTGCCAGTAGTATACTGACAGGGGGGTTCTATGGCTACACCTTC.

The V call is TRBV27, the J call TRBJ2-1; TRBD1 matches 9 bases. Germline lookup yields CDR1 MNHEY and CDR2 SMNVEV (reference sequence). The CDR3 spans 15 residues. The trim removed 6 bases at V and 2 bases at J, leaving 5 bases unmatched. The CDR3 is CASRVGTGPYNEQFF. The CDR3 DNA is TGTGCCAGCAGGGTCGGGACAGGGCCCTACAATGAGCAGTTCTTC.

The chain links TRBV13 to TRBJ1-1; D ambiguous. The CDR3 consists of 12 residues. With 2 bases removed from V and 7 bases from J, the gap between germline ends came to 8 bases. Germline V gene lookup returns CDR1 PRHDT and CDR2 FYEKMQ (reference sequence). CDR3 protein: CASSLIGDEAFF. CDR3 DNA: TGTGCCAGCAGCTTAATTGGAGATGAAGCTTTCTTT.

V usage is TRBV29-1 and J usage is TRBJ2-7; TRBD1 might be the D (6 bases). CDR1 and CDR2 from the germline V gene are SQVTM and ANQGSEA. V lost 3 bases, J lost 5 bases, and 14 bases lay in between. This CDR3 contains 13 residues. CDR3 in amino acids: CSVDQGQRDEQYF. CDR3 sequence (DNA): TGCAGCGTTGATCAGGGGCAGAGGGACGAGCAGTACTTC.

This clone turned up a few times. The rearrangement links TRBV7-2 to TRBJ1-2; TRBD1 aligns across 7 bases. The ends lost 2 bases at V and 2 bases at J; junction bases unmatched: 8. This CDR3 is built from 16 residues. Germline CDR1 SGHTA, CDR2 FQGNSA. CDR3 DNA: TGTGCCAGCAGCTTAAATGGGGAGACAGGGAACTATGGCTACACCTTC. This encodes CASSLNGETGNYGYTF. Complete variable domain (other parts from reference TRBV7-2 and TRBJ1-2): GAGVSQSPSNKVTEKGKDVELRCDPISGHTALYWYRQSLGQGLEFLIYFQGNSAPDKSGLPSDRFSAERTGGSVSTLTIQRTQQEDSAVYLCASSLNGETGNYGYTFGSGTRLTVV.

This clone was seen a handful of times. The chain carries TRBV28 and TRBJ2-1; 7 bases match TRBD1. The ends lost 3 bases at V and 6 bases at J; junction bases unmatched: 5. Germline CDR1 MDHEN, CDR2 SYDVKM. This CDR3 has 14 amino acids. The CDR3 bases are TGTGCCAGCAGTTTGGGACAGTGGCCCAATGAGCAGTTCTTC. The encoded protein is CASSLGQWPNEQFF.

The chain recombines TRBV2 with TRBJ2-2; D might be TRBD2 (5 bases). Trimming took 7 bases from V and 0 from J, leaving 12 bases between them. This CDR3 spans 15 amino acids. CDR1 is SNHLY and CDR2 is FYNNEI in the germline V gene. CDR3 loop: CASMRAITNTGELFF. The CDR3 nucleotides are TGTGCCAGCATGCGGGCTATCACGAACACCGGGGAGCTGTTTTTT. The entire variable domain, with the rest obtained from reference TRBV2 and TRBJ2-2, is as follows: EPEVTQTPSHQVTQMGQEVILRCVPISNHLYFYWYRQILGQKVEFLVSFYNNEISEKSEIFDDQFSVERPDGSNFTLKIRSTKLEDSAMYFCASMRAITNTGELFFGEGSRLTVL.

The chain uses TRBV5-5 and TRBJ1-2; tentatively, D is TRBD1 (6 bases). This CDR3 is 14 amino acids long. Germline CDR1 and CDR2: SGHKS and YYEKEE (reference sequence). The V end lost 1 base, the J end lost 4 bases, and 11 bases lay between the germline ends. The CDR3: CASSLSGQSYGYTF. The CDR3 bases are TGTGCCAGCAGCTTGTCTGGACAGAGCTATGGCTACACCTTC.

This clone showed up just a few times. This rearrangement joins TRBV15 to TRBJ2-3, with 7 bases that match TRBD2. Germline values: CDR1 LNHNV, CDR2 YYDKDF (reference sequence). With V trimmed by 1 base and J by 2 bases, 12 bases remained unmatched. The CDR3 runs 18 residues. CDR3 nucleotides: TGTGCCACCAGCAGAGGTTGGGGGTACGGGGGGATCACAGATACGCAGTATTTT. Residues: CATSRGWGYGGITDTQYF.

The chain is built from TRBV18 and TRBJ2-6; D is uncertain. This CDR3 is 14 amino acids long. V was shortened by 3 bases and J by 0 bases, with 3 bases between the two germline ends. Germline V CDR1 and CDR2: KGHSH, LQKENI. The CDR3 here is CASSPGSGANVLTF. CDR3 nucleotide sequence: TGTGCCAGCTCACCCGGCTCTGGGGCCAACGTCCTGACTTTC.

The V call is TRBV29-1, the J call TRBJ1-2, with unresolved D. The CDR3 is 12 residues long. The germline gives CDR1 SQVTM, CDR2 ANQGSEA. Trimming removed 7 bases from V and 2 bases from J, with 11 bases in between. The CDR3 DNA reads TGCAGCGGCATTGACGGGAACTATGGCTACACCTTC. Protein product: CSGIDGNYGYTF.

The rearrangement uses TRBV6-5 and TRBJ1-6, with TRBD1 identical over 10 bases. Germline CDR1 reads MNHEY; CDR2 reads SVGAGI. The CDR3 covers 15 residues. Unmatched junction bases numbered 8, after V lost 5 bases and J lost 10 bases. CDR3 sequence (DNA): TGTGCCAGCAGTGCCCGGGACAGGGGTCGGTCACCCCTCCACTTT. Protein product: CASSARDRGRSPLHF.

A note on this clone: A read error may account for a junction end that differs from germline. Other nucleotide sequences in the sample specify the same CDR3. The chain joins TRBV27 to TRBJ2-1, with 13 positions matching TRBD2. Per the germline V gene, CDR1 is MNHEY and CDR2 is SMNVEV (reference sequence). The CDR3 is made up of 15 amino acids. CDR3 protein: CASRMGLAGYNEQFF. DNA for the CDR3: TGCGCCAGCAGGATGGGACTAGCGGGGTACAATGAGCAGTTCTTC.